This T cell receptor beta chain emerged from a study of molecular identifiers for immune sequencing clone quantification. Turning to the study itself: Replicates involved a five-way split of RNA from roughly 21,000 or 96,000 naive CD8 cells, with sequencing of four. General observations from the study: Researchers reportedly could pick up spiked Jurkat TCR RNA from one cell mixed into some 1 million naive cells. Clones above 20 RNA copies held over 99% of effector molecules, under 1% in naive cells.

The authors sorted naive CD8 T cells as CD8+CD4-CCR7+CD45RA+. The germline gives CDR1 SQVTM, CDR2 ANQGSEA. The CDR3 runs to 15 residues. V was clipped by 0 bases and J by 4 bases, with 12 bases between them. TCRdb fed the PCR reads into MiXCR, producing one record per CDR3 protein. The sample lists about 39,000 distinct CDR3 sequences; roughly 18% were seen once. Details on this clonotype: Its cognate antigen is unknown.

V usage is TRBV29-1 and J usage is TRBJ2-2; D possibly uses TRBD1 or TRBD2 (5 bases each). Material: naive CD8+ T cells from blood, with Jurkat cell RNA spiked in. Described subset: FACS-sorted CD8+CD4-CCR7+CD45RA+ naive T cells. This TCR came from a human donor in good health. Some libraries in this study had Jurkat cell RNA spiked in. For the CDR3, the DNA is TGCAGCGTTGAAGAGGTGGGACGGGGCACCGGGGAGCTGTTTTTT. This sequence encodes CSVEEVGRGTGELFF.